This T cell receptor (beta chain) appears in the sequencing data of a study of shared clonotypes between healthy human individuals. Study information: The study drew on a couple of women and a few men aged 18 to 49 as donors. General observations from the study: Richness estimates generally favored naive over memory subsets.

Points on this clone: Its antigen is not known.

When replicate PCRs were run on sorted subsets, they used 200 to 250 ng DNA, about 31,000 T cell genomes. Only in-frame clones appear in the TCRdb table, and some are missing; sequencing was by immunoSEQ multiplex PCR. The sample has about 680,000 clones, about three quarters seen once. Trimming removed 3 bases from V and 5 bases from J; junction bases left unmatched: 9. Per germline, CDR1 KGHSH and CDR2 LQKENI. The CDR3 spans 15 residues. The sample consisted of memory CD4+ T cells sorted from blood. Indicated subset: CD45RA-negative fraction. The sequence was obtained from a woman aged 25 to 39 in good health. The J gene is TRBJ2-7, the V gene TRBV18, with 8 positions matching TRBD2. The CDR3 coding sequence is TGTGCCAGCTCACCTCGGATTAGCGGGGTCCACGAGCAGTACTTC. Translation gives CASSPRISGVHEQYF.